One and the same sample provided the 13 T cell receptor beta chains below, sequenced in a study of CD8 T cells in ankylosing spondylitis. Study findings and constraints: Characteristic of ankylosing spondylitis blood, it appeared, was a TCR beta motif comprising roughly eight highly homologous variants.

Their antigens remain unidentified. TCRdb re-called the 5' RACE reads through MiXCR, storing one row per CDR3 protein. Among about 840,000 distinct CDR3 sequences, about 10% were seen once, and the ten largest hold around 0.51%. Sequencing was done on a sample of blood, either unsorted or a sorted T cell fraction (not recorded which). The receptors shown here come from a male donor with ankylosing spondylitis.

The chain carries TRBV10-3 and TRBJ1-1, with 10 bases matching TRBD1. Germline CDR1 and CDR2: ENHRY and SYGVKD. The V and J ends lost 3 bases and 4 bases, in that order; junction bases with no gene match: 8. The CDR3 spans 16 residues. This CDR3 reads CAISELGQGKGTEAFF. In nucleotides, the CDR3 is TGTGCCATCAGTGAACTGGGACAGGGGAAGGGCACTGAAGCTTTCTTT.

The rearrangement links TRBV15 to TRBJ2-2, with TRBD2 identical over 11 bases. The CDR3 runs 17 residues. The V and J ends lost 5 bases and 3 bases, in that order; junction bases with no gene match: 8. Germline CDR1 is LNHNV and CDR2 is YYDKDF (reference sequence). The CDR3 spells CATSPRLAGTDTGELFF. The CDR3 DNA follows: TGTGCCACCAGCCCTAGACTAGCGGGAACTGACACCGGGGAGCTGTTTTTT.

This clonotype was counted only a few times. The chain carries TRBV6-6 and TRBJ1-1; D uncertain. This CDR3 has 12 amino acids. Looked up from germline, CDR1 is MNHNY and CDR2 is SVGAGI (reference sequence). The germline V and J ends were trimmed by 7 bases and 1 base, with 7 bases remaining between them. CDR3 in amino acids: CASNLANTEAFF. The DNA of the CDR3 is TGTGCCAGCAACTTAGCGAACACTGAAGCTTTCTTT.

This clonotype was seen repeatedly, ten times or more. V is TRBV12-3 or TRBV12-4 and J is TRBJ2-1; 10 bases are a match to TRBD2. The CDR3 is made up of 19 amino acids. V trimming: 6 bases; J trimming: 0 bases; junction bases outside the gene matches: 14. DNA for the CDR3: TGTGCCAGCAGACCTCGATCGGGGCTAGCGGGAGTCTCCTACAATGAGCAGTTCTTC. This codes for CASRPRSGLAGVSYNEQFF.

This clonotype was seen ten or more times. J is TRBJ2-3 and V is TRBV27; 7 nucleotides agree with TRBD1. V dropped 5 bases and J dropped 0; count of bases not matched to a gene: 2. The CDR3 totals 14 residues. Per germline, CDR1 MNHEY and CDR2 SMNVEV (reference sequence). CDR3 in DNA: TGTGCCAGCAGTAGGGACAGAAGCACAGATACGCAGTATTTT. This sequence encodes CASSRDRSTDTQYF.

There are many counts of this clonotype. The V call is TRBV10-3, the J call TRBJ1-2, with a weak D call TRBD1 (5 bases). The CDR3 has 14 residues. V lost 4 bases, J lost 6 bases, and 15 bases lay in between. CDR1 ENHRY and CDR2 SYGVKD come from the germline V gene. The CDR3 region has the DNA TGTGCCATCAGTGGACGGGCCGGGGGGAATGGCTACACCTTC. This sequence encodes CAISGRAGGNGYTF.

The chain recombines TRBV9 with TRBJ2-2, with D maybe TRBD1 (6 bases). Per the germline V gene, CDR1 is SGDLS and CDR2 is YYNGEE. Trimming took off 3 bases at V and 4 bases at J, with 10 bases between the two ends. This CDR3 contains 14 residues. In nucleotides, the CDR3 is TGTGCCAGCAGCGGCGGACAGATCACCGGGGAGCTGTTTTTT. Amino acids: CASSGGQITGELFF.

The sample holds many counts of this clonotype. The gene calls are TRBV20-1 and TRBJ1-3, with 7 bases matching TRBD1. Trimming took 3 bases from V and 1 from J; bases not matched to a gene: 0. CDR1 is DFQATT and CDR2 is SNEGSKA in the germline V gene (reference sequence). The CDR3 contains 13 residues. CDR3 nucleotide sequence: TGCAGTGCTAGCAGGGGGTCTGGAAACACCATATATTTT. Amino acids: CSASRGSGNTIYF.

The J gene is TRBJ2-1, the V gene TRBV20-1, with D perhaps given as TRBD1 or TRBD2 (7 bases each). The ends were cut back, 1 base at V and 2 bases at J, with 15 bases in the middle. In germline, CDR1 is DFQATT, CDR2 SNEGSKA (reference sequence). The CDR3 consists of 16 residues. In nucleotides, the CDR3 is TGCAGTGCTAGAGGACGGCAGGGGGGGGCCTACAATGAGCAGTTCTTC. It encodes CSARGRQGGAYNEQFF.

This rearrangement joins TRBV20-1 to TRBJ2-7; D may match TRBD1 or TRBD2 (5 bases each). The length of the CDR3 is 15 residues. V lost 6 bases to trimming and J lost 5 bases, with 23 bases between them. CDR1 and CDR2 from the germline V gene are DFQATT and SNEGSKA (reference sequence). The CDR3 spells CSAPLLGEMKDEQYF. The CDR3 region has the DNA TGCAGTGCCCCACTCCTGGGGGAGATGAAGGACGAGCAGTACTTC.

The sample holds a few counts of this clonotype. This sequence joins TRBV6-1 and TRBJ1-5; the D is unclear. CDR1 is MNHNS, CDR2 SASEGT, per germline. The ends were cut back, 6 bases at V and 2 bases at J, with 8 bases in the middle. The CDR3 has 13 residues. The CDR3 region is CASSTTRNQPQHF. The CDR3 nucleotides read TGTGCCAGCAGCACGACCCGCAATCAGCCCCAGCATTTT.

V gene TRBV20-1 combines with J gene TRBJ2-5; 11 nucleotides align to TRBD2. J was trimmed by 5 bases and V by 5 bases; bases with no gene match: 7. This CDR3 spans 14 amino acids. The germline CDR1 and CDR2 sequences are DFQATT and SNEGSKA (reference sequence). This chain's CDR3 is CSASTSGRRETQYF. CDR3 DNA sequence: TGCAGTGCTTCTACTAGCGGGAGAAGGGAGACCCAGTACTTC.

This clonotype was seen repeatedly, ten times or more. The CDR3 coding sequence is TGTGCCAGCATCGAACTTACGAACACTGAAGCTTTCTTT. Protein product: CASIELTNTEAFF. This chain links TRBV12-3 or TRBV12-4 with TRBJ1-1; D gene ambiguous. The CDR3 is made up of 13 amino acids. The germline V and J ends were trimmed by 7 bases and 1 base, with 10 bases remaining between them.